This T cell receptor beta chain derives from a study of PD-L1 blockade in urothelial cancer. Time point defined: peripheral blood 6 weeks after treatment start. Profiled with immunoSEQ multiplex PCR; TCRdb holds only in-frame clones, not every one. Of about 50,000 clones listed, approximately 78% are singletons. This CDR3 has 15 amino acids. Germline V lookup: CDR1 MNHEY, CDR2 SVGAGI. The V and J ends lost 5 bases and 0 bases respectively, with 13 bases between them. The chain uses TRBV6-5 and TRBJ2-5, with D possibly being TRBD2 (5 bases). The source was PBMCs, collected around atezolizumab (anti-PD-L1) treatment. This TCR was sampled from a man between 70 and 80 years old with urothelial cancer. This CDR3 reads CASSTPTGDQETQYF. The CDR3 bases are TGTGCCAGCAGTACTCCCACCGGGGACCAAGAGACCCAGTACTTC.